Below are 30 T cell receptor beta chains sequenced from a single sample in a study of Ad26.COV2.S vaccination and SARS-CoV-2 variants. The data were produced by immunoSEQ multiplex PCR, yet TCRdb's version contains in-frame clones alone and is incomplete. The sample yields approximately 410,000 clones, over 80% seen once. Treatment noted: around 19 received Ad26.COV2.S at low or high dose, single or two shots; about 5 received placebo; per-sample allocation not given. Specimen acquisition occurred on day 63 following the initial vaccine or placebo injection. The source was peripheral blood, collected in a trial of Ad26.COV2.S vaccine versus placebo. The receptors shown here come from a person aged 18-60 years who received the Ad26.COV2.S COVID-19 vaccine or a placebo.

The chain joins TRBV4-3 to TRBJ2-7; TRBD1 matches at 8 bases. V shed 0 bases, J shed 3 bases, and the junction held 7 bases outside the gene matches. This CDR3 is 16 amino acids long. The germline V gene encodes CDR1 LGHNA and CDR2 YSLEER. The CDR3 nucleotides are TGCGCCAGCAGCCAAGATCGTACAGGGGGTATCTACGAGCAGTACTTC. Its protein product is CASSQDRTGGIYEQYF.

The rearrangement joins TRBV7-2 to TRBJ2-7; 7 nucleotides line up with TRBD2. CDR3 size: 14 residues. V dropped 2 bases and J dropped 2; count of bases not matched to a gene: 3. The germline V gene encodes CDR1 SGHTA and CDR2 FQGNSA. CDR3 protein: CASSLQRGPYEQYF. The CDR3 DNA is TGTGCCAGCAGCTTACAGCGGGGTCCCTACGAGCAGTACTTC.

V and J are TRBV6-2 or TRBV6-3 and TRBJ2-5; D is ambiguous. Trimming removed 2 bases from V and 0 bases from J, with 10 bases in between. Looked up from germline, CDR1 is MNHEY and CDR2 is SVGEGT. This CDR3 has 15 amino acids. CDR3 coding DNA: TGTGCCAGCAGTTACATGGGTTTGGACCAAGAGACCCAGTACTTC. Translation gives CASSYMGLDQETQYF.

The rearrangement links TRBV7-2 to TRBJ2-7; D gene uncertain. Per germline, CDR1 SGHTA and CDR2 FQGNSA. The germline V and J ends were trimmed by 3 bases and 4 bases, with 13 bases remaining between them. The CDR3 loop spans 14 amino acids. The CDR3 sequence is CASSFVTNGYEQYF. Here the CDR3 DNA reads TGTGCCAGCAGCTTCGTAACAAACGGATACGAGCAGTACTTC. Full variable domain (remainder filled in from reference TRBV7-2 and TRBJ2-7): GAGVSQSPSNKVTEKGKDVELRCDPISGHTALYWYRQSLGQGLEFLIYFQGNSAPDKSGLPSDRFSAERTGGSVSTLTIQRTQQEDSAVYLCASSFVTNGYEQYFGPGTRLTVT.

This clone was seen once. The V and J genes are TRBV19 and TRBJ2-1; 7 bases map to TRBD2. Trimming removed 5 bases from V and 0 bases from J; junction bases left unmatched: 1. The germline gives CDR1 LNHDA, CDR2 SQIVND (reference sequence). The CDR3 contains 14 residues. The CDR3 protein is CASSWGGSYNEQFF. The CDR3 nucleotides read TGTGCCAGTAGTTGGGGGGGCTCCTACAATGAGCAGTTCTTC.

V and J are TRBV7-2 and TRBJ2-7; D tentatively fits TRBD1 or TRBD2 (5 bases each). This CDR3 comprises 14 residues. Germline values: CDR1 SGHTA, CDR2 FQGNSA. Trimming stripped 1 base from V and 3 bases from J, with 10 bases between. The CDR3: CASSLVGDSYEQYF. CDR3 nucleotide sequence: TGTGCCAGCAGCTTAGTGGGGGATAGCTACGAGCAGTACTTC.

V gene TRBV5-1 combines with J gene TRBJ1-5; a weak D match, TRBD1 (5 bases). The CDR3 has 13 amino acids. CDR1 is SGHRS and CDR2 is YFSETQ in the germline V gene. Trimming removed 4 bases from V and 2 bases from J, with 7 bases in between. The CDR3 protein is CASSQQGNQPQHF. In nucleotides, the CDR3 is TGCGCCAGCAGCCAACAGGGCAATCAGCCCCAGCATTTT.

V and J are TRBV19 and TRBJ1-6, with D tentatively TRBD1 (5 bases). The V end lost 3 bases, the J end lost 9 bases, and 18 bases lay between the germline ends. This CDR3 has 16 residues. Germline CDR1 reads LNHDA; CDR2 reads SQIVND (reference sequence). CDR3 sequence reads: CASSMDGHGGVSPLHF. CDR3 bases: TGTGCCAGTAGTATGGACGGCCACGGGGGGGTTTCACCCCTCCACTTT.

CDR3 amino acids: CASSPGLYNEQFF. The CDR3 region has the DNA TGTGCCAGCTCACCTGGACTGTACAATGAGCAGTTCTTC. The chain employs TRBV18 and TRBJ2-1; tentatively, D is TRBD2 (5 bases). V was cut by 3 bases and J by 4 bases, with 7 bases left in between. This CDR3 is 13 amino acids long. Germline lookup yields CDR1 KGHSH and CDR2 LQKENI. Together with reference TRBV18 and TRBJ2-1, the CDR3 gives the full variable domain: NAGVMQNPRHLVRRRGQEARLRCSPMKGHSHVYWYRQLPEEGLKFMVYLQKENIIDESGMPKERFSAEFPKEGPSILRIQQVVRGDSAAYFCASSPGLYNEQFFGPGTRLTVL.

V is TRBV5-1 and J is TRBJ2-3, with D possibly being TRBD2 (6 bases). The CDR3 length is 16 residues. V lost 2 bases to trimming and J lost 0 bases, with 13 bases between them. Germline V CDR1 and CDR2: SGHRS, YFSETQ. CDR3 protein: CASSFGRGTSTDTQYF. The CDR3 DNA is TGCGCCAGCAGCTTTGGGCGGGGCACTAGCACAGATACGCAGTATTTT.

The chain joins TRBV7-8 to TRBJ2-5; tentative D call: TRBD2 (6 bases). Germline V gene data show CDR1 as SGHVS and CDR2 as FQNEAQ. V dropped 2 bases and J dropped 4 bases, with 20 bases sitting between them. The CDR3 has 17 amino acids. The CDR3 loop is CASSLSLTGGMVETQYF. The CDR3 nucleotides are TGTGCCAGCAGCTTAAGTCTAACCGGGGGAATGGTAGAGACCCAGTACTTC.

V usage is TRBV10-1 and J usage is TRBJ2-2; TRBD2 matches 12 bases. Unmatched junction bases numbered 13, after V lost 6 bases and J lost 5 bases. Germline V CDR1 and CDR2: WNHNN, SYGVQD (reference sequence). CDR3 length: 18 amino acids. CDR3 region: CASSPGLAGGPGTGELFF. The CDR3 nucleotides are TGCGCCAGCAGCCCCGGGCTAGCGGGGGGGCCGGGGACCGGGGAGCTGTTTTTT.

This clone was detected a few times. The CDR3 DNA sequence: TGTGCCAGTAGTATAGGGGCAGGGGGCGATACTGAAGCTTTCTTT. Amino acids: CASSIGAGGDTEAFF. The chain employs TRBV19 and TRBJ1-1, with TRBD1 matching over 8 bases. J gave up 5 bases and V 1 base, and 6 bases lay outside the gene matches. The CDR3 has 15 amino acids. Per the germline V gene, CDR1 is LNHDA and CDR2 is SQIVND (reference sequence).

The rearrangement links TRBV5-1 to TRBJ2-7; 7 bases line up with TRBD2. CDR1 is SGHRS, CDR2 YFSETQ, per germline. The CDR3 runs to 14 residues. Unmatched junction bases numbered 3, after V lost 0 bases and J lost 3 bases. The DNA for the CDR3 is TGCGCCAGCAGCTTGGGCGGGGGTATCTACGAGCAGTACTTC. Its protein is CASSLGGGIYEQYF.

This clone has only one observation. This chain uses TRBV3-1 (or the pseudogene TRBV3-2) with TRBJ1-1; D uncertain. The CDR3 covers 17 residues. The V gene lost 1 base and the J gene lost 6 bases, with 21 bases spanning the gap. The germline V gene has CDR1 LGHDT and CDR2 YNNKEL (reference sequence). The CDR3 sequence: CASSQVRRNPVWAEAFF. The DNA for the CDR3 is TGTGCCAGCAGCCAAGTAAGGCGTAACCCGGTATGGGCTGAAGCTTTCTTT.

In DNA, the CDR3 is TGTGCCAGCAGTTACTCAGGGGCCGCTAGCACAGATACGCAGTATTTT. This gives the protein CASSYSGAASTDTQYF. The chain links TRBV6-5 to TRBJ2-3; D perhaps matches TRBD1 (5 bases). Trimming pared 0 bases from V and 0 bases from J, leaving 10 bases between. The CDR3 sequence is 16 residues long. Germline CDR1 reads MNHEY; CDR2 reads SVGAGI.

This chain joins TRBV3-1 (or the pseudogene TRBV3-2) and TRBJ2-7; TRBD2 might be the D (5 bases). Trimming removed 9 bases from V and 6 bases from J, with 24 bases in between. There are 15 residues in the CDR3. Germline V lookup: CDR1 LGHDT, CDR2 YNNKEL (reference sequence). The CDR3 region is CASLGRVPGTLEQYF. The CDR3 DNA is TGTGCCAGTCTGGGTAGGGTACCGGGAACCCTCGAGCAGTACTTC.

V and J are TRBV25-1 and TRBJ1-2; D possibly corresponds to TRBD1 (6 bases). The CDR3 length is 17 residues. Germline CDR1 MGHDK, CDR2 SYGVNS. With 2 bases removed from V and 1 base from J, the gap between germline ends came to 17 bases. CDR3 sequence reads: CASSESLGQTVNYGYTF. CDR3 sequence (DNA): TGTGCCAGCAGTGAAAGCTTAGGACAGACGGTTAACTATGGCTACACCTTC.

CDR3: CASSFYNEKLFF. For the CDR3, the DNA is TGTGCCAGCAGCTTTTATAATGAAAAACTGTTTTTT. The chain has TRBV5-5 and TRBJ1-4; D remains unclear. From germline, CDR1 is SGHKS and CDR2 YYEKEE (reference sequence). There are 12 residues in the CDR3. V was shortened by 2 bases and J by 4 bases, with 3 bases between the two germline ends. The whole variable domain, filled in from reference TRBV5-5 and TRBJ1-4, reads DAGVTQSPTHLIKTRGQQVTLRCSPISGHKSVSWYQQVLGQGPQFIFQYYEKEERGRGNFPDRFSARQFPNYSSELNVNALLLGDSALYLCASSFYNEKLFFGSGTQLSVL.

This clone was seen only once. J is TRBJ2-1 and V is TRBV28; tentatively, D is TRBD2 (6 bases). The CDR3 has 15 residues. Germline assignment: CDR1 MDHEN and CDR2 SYDVKM. V lost 6 bases and J 6 bases, leaving 18 bases between the germline ends. CDR3 protein: CASRPRGTGINEQFF. The CDR3, as DNA: TGTGCCAGCAGACCCCGGGGGACGGGGATCAATGAGCAGTTCTTC.

This clone was detected only once. The chain combines TRBV21-1 with TRBJ2-7; the D call of TRBD1 is as the table states it, not checked on the DNA. TRBV21-1 is described as a pseudogene. The CDR3 sequence is 17 residues long. CDR3 region: CASSKGQAIITPYEQYF. The CDR3, as DNA: TGTGCCAGCAGCAAGGGACAGGCTATTATTACCCCCTACGAGCAGTACTTC.

This chain uses TRBV10-3 with TRBJ2-1; D may be TRBD2 (7 bases). With 7 bases removed from V and 6 bases from J, the gap between germline ends came to 16 bases. CDR3 size: 14 residues. Germline CDR1 ENHRY, CDR2 SYGVKD. CDR3 sequence reads: CAIMGGGALNEQFF. The CDR3 nucleotides are TGTGCCATCATGGGTGGGGGGGCCCTCAATGAGCAGTTCTTC.

The chain has TRBV28 and TRBJ1-3; 8 bases line up with TRBD1. The CDR3 contains 18 residues. In germline, CDR1 is MDHEN, CDR2 SYDVKM. Losses at the gene ends were 0 bases for V and 0 bases for J; bases not matched to a gene: 7. The CDR3 DNA reads as TGTGCCAGCAGTTTATGGTTTAGGACAGGGAACTCTGGAAACACCATATATTTT. Amino acid sequence: CASSLWFRTGNSGNTIYF.

V usage is TRBV6-5 and J usage is TRBJ2-1; the D gene is possibly TRBD1 (6 bases). CDR3 length equals 15 residues. The V gene's germline CDR1 is MNHEY and CDR2 SVGAGI. V was trimmed by 0 bases and J by 6 bases, leaving 12 bases between them. CDR3 DNA sequence: TGTGCCAGCAGTTACTCGTATGGCAGGGGCAATGAGCAGTTCTTC. This gives the protein CASSYSYGRGNEQFF.

V and J are TRBV11-2 and TRBJ1-2; 8 bases are a match to TRBD1. V shed 4 bases and J 4 bases; nucleotides not matched to a gene: 11. The CDR3 is made up of 16 amino acids. In germline, CDR1 is SGHAT, CDR2 FQNNGV. For the CDR3, the DNA is TGTGCCAGCAGCTCCCCCGGGGGGGGACAGGTCTATGGCTACACCTTC. It encodes CASSSPGGGQVYGYTF. The entire variable domain, with the rest obtained from reference TRBV11-2 and TRBJ1-2, is as follows: EAGVAQSPRYKIIEKRQSVAFWCNPISGHATLYWYQQILGQGPKLLIQFQNNGVVDDSQLPKDRFSAERLKGVDSTLKIQPAKLEDSAVYLCASSSPGGGQVYGYTFGSGTRLTVV.

CDR3: CSVGTGYSNQPQHF. CDR3 nucleotides: TGCAGCGTTGGGACAGGATATAGCAATCAGCCCCAGCATTTT. The J gene is TRBJ1-5, the V gene TRBV29-1; TRBD1 aligns across 7 bases. CDR1 and CDR2 (germline): SQVTM, ANQGSEA. This CDR3 is 14 amino acids long. V shed 4 bases, J shed 0 bases, and the junction held 3 bases outside the gene matches.

The rearrangement links TRBV21-1 to TRBJ2-3; TRBD2 reflects the table's D call only, with no check against the DNA. TRBV21-1 is recorded as a pseudogene. The CDR3 spans 15 residues. The DNA of the CDR3 is TGTGCCAGCAGCAAAGTCGCGGGAAGCACAGATACGCAGTATTTT. It codes for CASSKVAGSTDTQYF.

This clone showed up just once. The rearrangement uses TRBV5-1 and TRBJ2-7, with 12 positions matching TRBD2. The CDR3 has 17 amino acids. With V trimmed by 7 bases and J by 2 bases, 13 bases remained unmatched. Germline CDR1 reads SGHRS; CDR2 reads YFSETQ. The CDR3 DNA reads as TGCGCCAGCGCCCTGGGGCCCCGGACTAGCGGGACCTACGAGCAGTACTTC. It yields the protein CASALGPRTSGTYEQYF.

The chain recombines TRBV5-8 with TRBJ2-7, with D unclear. Between the trimmed V and J ends, which lost 9 bases and 3 bases, there was a span of 7 bases. The CDR3 has 10 residues. The V gene's germline CDR1 is SGHTS and CDR2 YDEGEE. In nucleotides, the CDR3 is TGTGCCAATTACCTCTACGAGCAGTACTTC. Translating gives CANYLYEQYF.

The V gene is TRBV10-1, the J gene TRBJ2-1; D tentatively fits TRBD1 or TRBD2 (5 bases each). The CDR3 spans 15 residues. CDR1 is WNHNN and CDR2 is SYGVQD in the germline V gene (reference sequence). V dropped 0 bases and J dropped 10 bases, with 16 bases sitting between them. The CDR3 bases are TGCGCCAGCAGTGAGTCGAGAGGGGCGTTGGGGGAGCAGTTCTTC. As protein: CASSESRGALGEQFF.